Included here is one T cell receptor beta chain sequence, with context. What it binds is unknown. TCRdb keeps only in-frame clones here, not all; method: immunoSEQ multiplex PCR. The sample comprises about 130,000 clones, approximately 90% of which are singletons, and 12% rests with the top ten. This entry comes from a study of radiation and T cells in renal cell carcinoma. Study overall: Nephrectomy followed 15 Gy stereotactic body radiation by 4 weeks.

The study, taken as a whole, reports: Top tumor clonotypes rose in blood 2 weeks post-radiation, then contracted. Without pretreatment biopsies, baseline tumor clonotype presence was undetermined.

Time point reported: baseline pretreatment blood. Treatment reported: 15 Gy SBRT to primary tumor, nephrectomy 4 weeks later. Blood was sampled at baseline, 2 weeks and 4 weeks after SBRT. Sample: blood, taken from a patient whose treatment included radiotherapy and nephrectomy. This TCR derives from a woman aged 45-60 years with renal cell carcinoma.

The CDR3 spells CASSTRVLAEHTGELFF. The CDR3 DNA reads as TGTGCCAGCAGTACCCGGGTACTAGCGGAGCACACCGGGGAGCTGTTTTTT. This chain connects TRBV28 to TRBJ2-2, with 8 nucleotides matching TRBD2. V lost 5 bases to trimming and J lost 3 bases; unmatched junction nucleotides: 11. Germline loops: CDR1 MDHEN, CDR2 SYDVKM. The CDR3 has 17 amino acids. Complete variable domain (other parts from reference TRBV28 and TRBJ2-2): DVKVTQSSRYLVKRTGEKVFLECVQDMDHENMFWYRQDPGLGLRLIYFSYDVKMKEKGDIPEGYSVSREKKERFSLILESASTNQTSMYLCASSTRVLAEHTGELFFGEGSRLTVL.